Listed here is a single T cell receptor (beta chain). This receptor's antigen is unknown. No much larger clone exists at a distance of one base, and base qualities are not known. In the germline V gene, CDR1 corresponds to SGHNT and CDR2 to YENEEA. The CDR3, cysteine through phenylalanine, is 14 amino acids long. CDR3 DNA only is kept here, 42 bases in frame from base 1. For this chain, trimming is 2 bases at the V end and 3 bases at the J end, and the number of junction bases without a gene match is 2. Patients were selected for having adequate residual fresh-frozen tumor tissue and more than two years of available survival data. An isocitrate dehydrogenase mutation was not carried by any of the glioblastoma patients, although molecular status was otherwise variable. PBMC were collected before vaccination, two weeks after the third vaccination, and at tumor progression if progression occurred. The Qiagen DNeasy Blood extraction Kit was used to extract genomic DNA.

Using the immunoSEQ assay, TCRB CDR3 regions were amplified from roughly 1.9 micrograms of genomic DNA, or from all available DNA when less than that was on hand. The multiplex PCR employed 60 forward primers targeting TCR V beta segments and 13 reverse primers targeting J beta segments. To estimate reads per starting template, synthetic control templates were spiked into each sample at limiting dilution. Reads of 87 bp were generated by sequencing on the Illumina HiSeq System. For the original study's pipeline: PCR and sequencing errors were removed by a nearest neighbor algorithm that merged closely related sequences. TCR overlap was defined as the percentage of unique tumor TCR beta sequences that were also present in the same patient's peripheral blood. This is the immuneACCESS table as TCRdb keeps it, with only in-frame sequences that have V and J called. A part of the clones is gone; compared with another copy, unresolved V genes explain less than half, and the rest is unexplained. Clone size and the V and J calls come from that table; the DNA yielded D and trimming. The sample yields roughly 80,000 clones; around 90% were counted once. The top ten clones comprise 3.2% of the sample.

The data stem from a study of glioma-infiltrating T cells after dendritic cell vaccination (dated by TCRdb to 2015 to 2016). Study-wide context: The cohort comprised roughly 15 glioblastoma patients from Phase I and II dendritic cell vaccination trials, 9 newly diagnosed and 6 with recurrent disease. Between about 2003 and 2012, patients were given autologous tumor lysate-pulsed dendritic cell vaccination. The vaccine consisted of monocyte-derived dendritic cells cultured less than eight days with IL-4 and GM-CSF, then pulsed overnight with autologous tumor lysate. Each patient was given three intradermal dendritic cell vaccine injections, spaced two weeks apart, in the arm below the axilla. Deep sequencing of TCR beta CDR3 regions was used to quantify tumor-infiltrating lymphocyte content and compare tumor and blood repertoires in dendritic cell-vaccinated glioblastoma patients. TCR sequencing metrics, including TIL content and tumor-blood repertoire overlap, were correlated with survival after dendritic cell vaccination. Beyond this particular receptor, the publication reports: TCR clonality showed no direct relationship with survival, which suggests that a diverse polyclonal response may matter. The three-group TCR overlap response model was characterized as speculative, and prospective validation of the model was stated to be required. The cohort was small and heterogeneous, only a few patients had full blood and tumor sets, and even fewer had initial-recurrent tumor pairs. Longer time to progression and overall survival after dendritic cell vaccination were predicted by higher estimated pretreatment TIL content.

This chain joins TRBV11-3 to TRBJ2-3, and TRBD1 matches 7 of the central bases. The receptor was derived from a human donor with glioblastoma. The specimen comprised blood, sampled before dendritic cell vaccination. CDR3 reads: CASSLRQGTDTQYF. The sequence in DNA is TGTGCCAGCAGCTTACGACAGGGTACAGATACGCAGTATTTT.